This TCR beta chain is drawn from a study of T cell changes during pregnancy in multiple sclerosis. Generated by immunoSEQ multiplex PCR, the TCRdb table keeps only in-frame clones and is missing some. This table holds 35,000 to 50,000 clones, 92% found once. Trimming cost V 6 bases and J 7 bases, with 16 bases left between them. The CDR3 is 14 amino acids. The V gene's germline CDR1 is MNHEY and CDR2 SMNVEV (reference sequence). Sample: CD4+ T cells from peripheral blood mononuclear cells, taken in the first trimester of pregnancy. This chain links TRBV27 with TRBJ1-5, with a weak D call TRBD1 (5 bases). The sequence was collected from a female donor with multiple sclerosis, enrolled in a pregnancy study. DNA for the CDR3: TGTGCCAGCAGGTCCTTAGGGGTAGGGCAGCCCCAGCATTTT. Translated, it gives CASRSLGVGQPQHF.